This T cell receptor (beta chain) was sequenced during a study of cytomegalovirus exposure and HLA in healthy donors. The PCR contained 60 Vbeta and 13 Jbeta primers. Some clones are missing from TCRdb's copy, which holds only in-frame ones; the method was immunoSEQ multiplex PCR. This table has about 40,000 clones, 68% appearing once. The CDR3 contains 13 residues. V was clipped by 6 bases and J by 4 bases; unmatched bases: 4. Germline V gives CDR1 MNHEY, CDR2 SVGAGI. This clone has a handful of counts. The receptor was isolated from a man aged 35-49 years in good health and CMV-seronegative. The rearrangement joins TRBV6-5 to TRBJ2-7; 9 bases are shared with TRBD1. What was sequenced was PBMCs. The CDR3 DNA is TGTGCCAGCAGAGGGACAGGGTTTTACGAGCAGTACTTC. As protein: CASRGTGFYEQYF.